This entry features one T cell receptor (beta chain) sequence. Assay used: immunoSEQ multiplex PCR; TCRdb lists only in-frame clones, some missing. The sample carries more than 550,000 clones, around 87% recorded once. This CDR3 has 19 amino acids. CDR1 and CDR2 (germline): SGHVS, FQNEAQ. Trimming cost V 3 bases and J 2 bases; bases outside gene matches: 17. The source of the sample is a study of shared T cell receptors in the human thymus. The same specimen was also included in a second study, on human thymus T cells.

Sequencing was carried out using thymocytes. The rearrangement links TRBV7-8 to TRBJ2-7; TRBD1 matches at 9 bases. This clonotype was obtained from a boy younger than two with a congenital heart defect. The chain's CDR3 is CASSFGHDVPGQGAYEQYF. The CDR3 nucleotides read TGTGCCAGCAGCTTTGGGCATGACGTTCCGGGACAGGGTGCCTACGAGCAGTACTTC.